The 5 T cell receptor beta chains below were found in one sample sequenced in a study of T cell clusters in autoimmune cytopenias. Multiplex touch-down PCR amplified TRB using TRB-A and TRB-B pools in one tube. From the multiplex PCR reads, TCRdb lists one entry per CDR3 protein and no DNA. The sample yields around 7,000 distinct CDR3 sequences, of which the top ten take up 25% to 35%. About 37,500 genome equivalents of blood DNA were amplified for TRB. Sequenced material: peripheral blood. These receptors were obtained from a human donor with an autoimmune cytopenia or autoimmune hepatitis (not recorded which).

This clonotype is classed as medium-sized by frequency. J is TRBJ1-1 and V is TRBV19. Germline loops: CDR1 LNHDA, CDR2 SQIVND (reference sequence). This CDR3 region has 13 residues. The CDR3 reads CASSMQGGTEAFF.

The V gene is TRBV18, the J gene TRBJ1-2; as DNA is missing, the TRBD1 call by TCRdb cannot be tested. The CDR3 covers 15 residues. Germline V lookup: CDR1 KGHSH, CDR2 LQKENI. This CDR3 reads CASSTVQGFLDGYTF.

The chain links TRBV15 to TRBJ2-1; TCRdb's D gene call, TRBD2, goes unchecked for lack of DNA. Germline V CDR1 and CDR2: LNHNV, YYDKDF (reference sequence). This CDR3 contains 16 residues. CDR3 loop: CATSRLAGARVDEQFF.

The genes are TRBV6-1 and TRBJ2-1; there is no DNA to check the TCRdb D call of TRBD2. The length of the CDR3 is 15 residues. Germline V gives CDR1 MNHNS, CDR2 SASEGT. The CDR3: CASVSGTRKGDEQFF.

The chain has TRBV6-6 and TRBJ2-1; checking the TCRdb D call of TRBD2 is not possible without DNA. The CDR3 runs 19 residues. Per germline, CDR1 MNHNY and CDR2 SVGAGI (reference sequence). CDR3 sequence reads: CASRTTVPRLDKAYNEQFF.